The clone carrying this T cell receptor beta chain was seen many times. The time point was: patch test 2, 6 weeks after DPC sensitization. The treatment is: therapeutic diphenylcyclopropenone sensitization with weekly scalp DPC. MiXCR, run by TCRdb on the RACE reads, gives a single entry per CDR3 protein. In the table there are over 100,000 distinct CDR3 sequences, 9% to 9.5% of which are singletons. This entry is derived from a study of human T cells and chemical hapten exposure. With 2 bases removed from V and 6 bases from J, the gap between germline ends came to 7 bases. The CDR3 extends over 13 amino acids. Germline V lookup: CDR1 MDHEN, CDR2 SYDVKM.

The sample here was whole blood, taken in connection with sensitization to the hapten diphenylcyclopropenone (DPC). The chain links TRBV28 to TRBJ2-2; D might be TRBD2 (6 bases). This TCR derives from a woman between 35 and 50 years old with alopecia areata. Some clones in this sample may be carry-over from other donors' samples. The DNA for the CDR3 is TGTGCCAGCAGTTTAGGGGGGTCCGGGGAGCTGTTTTTT. Amino acid sequence: CASSLGGSGELFF.